These T cell receptor beta chains were read from a single sample in a study of identical twins. From the 5' RACE reads, TCRdb called clonotypes with MiXCR, one entry per CDR3 protein. The profile covers about 810,000 distinct CDR3 sequences, with 12% appearing a single time and around 1.5% taken by the ten largest. The same sample was also studied in work on yellow fever vaccine responses in identical twins.

Specimen: PBMCs. These receptors came from a woman between 18 and 30 years old in good health. CDR3s leave out the opening cysteine and the closing phenylalanine or tryptophan.

v_gene: TRBV11-3
j_gene: TRBJ2-2
CDR3aa: ASSWGSGELF

v_gene: TRBV20-1
j_gene: TRBJ2-7
CDR3aa: SARAVAVEQY

v_gene: TRBV5-1
j_gene: TRBJ2-3
CDR3aa: ASSFWGGTDTQY

v_gene: TRBV12-3/TRBV12-4
j_gene: TRBJ1-2
CDR3aa: ASSTTPNYGYT

v_gene: TRBV12-3/TRBV12-4
j_gene: TRBJ1-5
CDR3aa: ASSLVGEGGPQH

v_gene: TRBV20-1
j_gene: TRBJ1-6
CDR3aa: SASGDSVLH

v_gene: TRBV19
j_gene: TRBJ2-1
CDR3aa: ASTTGTGSVQEQF

v_gene: TRBV12-3/TRBV12-4
j_gene: TRBJ2-1
CDR3aa: ASSLRGKGYNEQF

v_gene: TRBV7-2
j_gene: TRBJ2-5
CDR3aa: ASSKHRGGETQY

v_gene: TRBV3-1
j_gene: TRBJ2-7
CDR3aa: ASSQEGLSLRQQY

v_gene: TRBV25-1
j_gene: TRBJ2-1
CDR3aa: ASTNSDNEQF

v_gene: TRBV21-1
j_gene: TRBJ2-1
CDR3aa: ASSEDRLPAQNEQF

v_gene: TRBV11-2
j_gene: TRBJ2-1
CDR3aa: ASSLVGQGALGIEQF

v_gene: TRBV12-3/TRBV12-4
j_gene: TRBJ2-5
CDR3aa: ASSQLRETQY

v_gene: TRBV10-3
j_gene: TRBJ1-1
CDR3aa: AIRDRNLDTEAF

v_gene: TRBV27
j_gene: TRBJ2-7
CDR3aa: ASSPFQGAYYEQY

v_gene: TRBV5-1
j_gene: TRBJ2-7
CDR3aa: ASSRTGQGSYEQY

v_gene: TRBV11-1
j_gene: TRBJ1-4
CDR3aa: ASSLVRERPGANEKLF

v_gene: TRBV28
j_gene: TRBJ2-1
CDR3aa: ASRAPNEQF

v_gene: TRBV12-3/TRBV12-4
j_gene: TRBJ2-5
CDR3aa: ASRAGETQY

v_gene: TRBV24-1
j_gene: TRBJ2-7
CDR3aa: ATSETGDLQNEQY

v_gene: TRBV29-1
j_gene: TRBJ2-7
CDR3aa: SVVWGALYEQY

v_gene: TRBV24-1
j_gene: TRBJ2-3
CDR3aa: ATSERQGGTDTQY

v_gene: TRBV29-1
j_gene: TRBJ2-1
CDR3aa: SVEDDRGDEQF

v_gene: TRBV15
j_gene: TRBJ2-1
CDR3aa: ATSRVLLGNEQF

v_gene: TRBV5-1
j_gene: TRBJ2-4
CDR3aa: ASSLEGGSWDIQY

v_gene: TRBV2
j_gene: TRBJ2-5
CDR3aa: ASPTTETQY

v_gene: TRBV10-3
j_gene: TRBJ2-6
CDR3aa: AISEGMRAGANVLT

v_gene: TRBV19
j_gene: TRBJ1-1
CDR3aa: ASSSAGGFTEAF

v_gene: TRBV3-1
j_gene: TRBJ2-7
CDR3aa: ASSQGELAGGHEQY

v_gene: TRBV15
j_gene: TRBJ1-5
CDR3aa: ATSRDGMGAGNQPQH

v_gene: TRBV19
j_gene: TRBJ2-3
CDR3aa: ASSPRGVGTDTQY

v_gene: TRBV6-1
j_gene: TRBJ2-7
CDR3aa: ASRERVSTYEQY

v_gene: TRBV19
j_gene: TRBJ2-3
CDR3aa: ASSTAVTDTQY

v_gene: TRBV4-2
j_gene: TRBJ2-1
CDR3aa: ASSQVPPTSGRTNEQF

v_gene: TRBV3-1
j_gene: TRBJ2-3
CDR3aa: ASSPWATAGTKIDTQY

v_gene: TRBV24-1
j_gene: TRBJ2-1
CDR3aa: ATSDLRHNEQF

v_gene: TRBV6-1
j_gene: TRBJ2-3
CDR3aa: ASSVWRTSTDTQY

v_gene: TRBV29-1
j_gene: TRBJ1-1
CDR3aa: SVEVSRGTEAF

v_gene: TRBV12-3/TRBV12-4
j_gene: TRBJ2-7
CDR3aa: ASSFRAGGPREQY

v_gene: TRBV29-1
j_gene: TRBJ2-2
CDR3aa: SVRWGSRPGELF

v_gene: TRBV5-5
j_gene: TRBJ2-3
CDR3aa: ASSNRLAGADTQY

v_gene: TRBV7-8
j_gene: TRBJ2-1
CDR3aa: ASSFLGGRWNEQF

v_gene: TRBV12-3/TRBV12-4
j_gene: TRBJ1-2
CDR3aa: ASSPQTGREYGYT

v_gene: TRBV9
j_gene: TRBJ2-1
CDR3aa: ASSVGGTSGTHEQF

v_gene: TRBV24-1
j_gene: TRBJ2-5
CDR3aa: ATSDPSEGYRETQY

v_gene: TRBV6-5
j_gene: TRBJ2-7
CDR3aa: ASSLNSGLAGYEQY

v_gene: TRBV6-1
j_gene: TRBJ1-1
CDR3aa: ASSPRRTGVNTEAF

v_gene: TRBV3-1
j_gene: TRBJ2-2
CDR3aa: ASSQGPNAGELF

v_gene: TRBV28
j_gene: TRBJ1-3
CDR3aa: ASSIWGNTIY

v_gene: TRBV5-1
j_gene: TRBJ2-6
CDR3aa: ASSSGTGGSGANVLT

v_gene: TRBV29-1
j_gene: TRBJ1-2
CDR3aa: TVGGIDYGYT

v_gene: TRBV2
j_gene: TRBJ2-5
CDR3aa: ASSEMRGGYQETQY

v_gene: TRBV29-1
j_gene: TRBJ2-5
CDR3aa: SVGQEETQY

v_gene: TRBV14
j_gene: TRBJ2-7
CDR3aa: ASSHRDPRAYEQY

v_gene: TRBV4-1
j_gene: TRBJ2-1
CDR3aa: ASSQEGLAGDEQF

v_gene: TRBV3-1
j_gene: TRBJ2-5
CDR3aa: ASSQHKETQY

v_gene: TRBV5-4
j_gene: TRBJ2-1
CDR3aa: ASSLVVPRLADLYNEQF

v_gene: TRBV3-1
j_gene: TRBJ1-2
CDR3aa: ASSLGQGAFYGYT